This TCR beta chain was recovered during a study of blood T cell repertoires in COVID-19. This CDR3 comprises 15 residues. V was cut by 6 bases and J by 0 bases, with 15 bases left in between. Germline V gene lookup returns CDR1 LGHNT and CDR2 FRNRAP. Original analysis: Amplification from reference gene primers served as the basis for estimated nucleated cell counts. This table comes from immunoSEQ multiplex PCR, and its TCRdb copy is limited to in-frame clones, with some not included. That table supplies the V and J calls and clone size; D and trimming were determined from the DNA. The sample carries tens of thousands of clones, roughly 86% recorded once.

This clonotype was obtained from an older man with active COVID-19. The rearrangement uses TRBV12-5 and TRBJ2-7; the D gene is possibly TRBD1 (5 bases). Sequencing used peripheral blood. CDR3 protein: CASGQTAQLSYEQYF. Here the CDR3 DNA reads TGTGCTAGTGGCCAGACAGCACAACTCTCCTACGAGCAGTACTTC.